This T cell receptor (beta chain) was identified in a study of Ad26.COV2.S vaccination and SARS-CoV-2 variants. For the study at large: Ad26.COV2.S, an intramuscular injection, was given once or twice 56 days apart.

Findings and caveats of the study: Spike-specific TCR breadth in vaccine recipients exceeded that seen in placebo recipients. Responses of T cells in total may have been underestimated by the TCR breadth and depth analyses.

Repertoires were generated with immunoSEQ multiplex PCR, while TCRdb's copy carries only in-frame clones and drops some. The table shows about 350,000 clones, with around 84% occurring only once. From germline, CDR1 is SGDLS and CDR2 YYNGEE. Trimming pared 0 bases from V and 7 bases from J, leaving 14 bases between. The CDR3 runs to 16 residues. Treatment reported: around 19 received Ad26.COV2.S at low or high dose, single or two shots; five or six received placebo; per-sample allocation not given. After the first vaccine or placebo injection, samples were drawn on day 63. This clone was picked up a small number of times. Its antigen is not identified.

The clonotype was recovered from a person between 18 and 65 years old who received the Ad26.COV2.S COVID-19 vaccine or a placebo. This rearrangement joins TRBV9 to TRBJ1-6; D is ambiguous. This specimen was peripheral blood, taken in a trial of Ad26.COV2.S vaccine versus placebo. In DNA, the CDR3 is TGTGCCAGCAGCGTAGGGGATCTACCCAAGAATTCACCCCTCCACTTT. Translated: CASSVGDLPKNSPLHF.